The rows below give T cell receptor beta chains drawn from one sample of a study of monozygotic twins with inflammatory bowel disease. TCRdb re-called the 5' RACE reads and shows each CDR3 protein once, DNA omitted. In total, the table holds about 160,000 distinct CDR3 sequences. The sample taken for sequencing was blood. The receptors here all came from a human donor with ulcerative colitis or Crohn's disease, or a healthy co-twin of an affected twin (not recorded which). Both conserved end residues are part of each CDR3.

>TRBV13|TRBJ2-3|14
CASSLGTGSDTQYF
>TRBV4-3|TRBJ1-2|15
CASSHPGTEMYGYTF
>TRBV19|TRBJ2-1|13
CASSIGPNNEQFF
>TRBV7-2|TRBJ2-7|15
CASRDGTSGSYEQYF
>TRBV28|TRBJ2-5|13
CASSNRVLETQYF
>TRBV20-1|TRBJ2-4|16
CSARAPFTGPGNIQYF
>TRBV27|TRBJ2-2|16
CASSLVASGNTGELFF
>TRBV4-1|TRBJ2-7|16
CASSHPTQDSSYEQYF
>TRBV15|TRBJ1-4|14
CATSYGPPDEKLFF
>TRBV7-3|TRBJ2-7|15
CASSLGSGKSYEQYF
>TRBV12-3/TRBV12-4|TRBJ1-1|16
CASRYTRGGYYTEAFF
>TRBV28|TRBJ1-2|15
CASTLGLGANYGYTF
>TRBV19|TRBJ1-4|14
CASSILQGKEKLFF
>TRBV11-3|TRBJ2-5|16
CASSSLGRQGQETQYF
>TRBV5-6|TRBJ2-7|11
CASSHGARQYF
>TRBV5-4|TRBJ2-7|15
CASSTAQGARNEQYF